This is a list of T cell receptor beta chains from one sample in a study of cytomegalovirus exposure and HLA in healthy donors. Libraries were prepared by immunoSEQ multiplex PCR; TCRdb keeps only in-frame clonotypes and omits some of them. The table lists about 110,000 clones, approximately 81% of them singletons, with around 3% in the top ten. The sequencing input was PBMCs. The source of these receptors is a woman aged 18-35 years in good health and CMV-seropositive. Both conserved end residues are part of each CDR3. D genes are given only for firm matches. Clone size is given for some rows only: seen once, a few or many times, or a class if the clone is expanded.

>TRBJ2-1|TRBV30|NA|NA
CAWSPLGGGPNEQFF
TGTGCCTGGAGTCCTCTAGGGGGAGGGCCCAATGAGCAGTTCTTC
>TRBJ1-1|TRBV5-1|TRBD1|few
CASSLMTGDTEAFF
TGCGCCAGCAGCTTGATGACAGGGGACACTGAAGCTTTCTTT
>TRBJ2-1|TRBV2|TRBD2|NA
CASSDPRTSGTNNEQFF
TGTGCCAGCAGTGATCCGAGAACTAGCGGGACTAACAATGAGCAGTTCTTC
>TRBJ1-1|TRBV11-2|NA|NA
CASSLDKAVAGVNTEAFF
TGTGCCAGCAGCTTAGATAAGGCGGTGGCGGGGGTGAACACTGAAGCTTTCTTT
>TRBJ1-1|TRBV10-3|NA|few
CASSGNMYAFF
TGTGCCAGTTCAGGGAATATGTATGCTTTCTTT
>TRBJ1-2|TRBV4-1|NA|NA
CASSQVLGVATNYGYTF
TGCGCCAGCAGCCAAGTCTTAGGAGTGGCCACTAACTATGGCTACACCTTC
>TRBJ2-3|TRBV7-9|TRBD2|NA
CASSAGTSGTDTQYF
TGTGCCAGCAGCGCGGGGACTAGCGGGACAGATACGCAGTATTTT
>TRBJ1-1|TRBV7-9|TRBD1|NA
CASQGIESYRGAFF
TGTGCCAGCCAAGGGATCGAGTCTTACAGGGGAGCTTTCTTT
>TRBJ1-4|TRBV6-1|TRBD1|NA
CASSSRGTNEKLFF
TGTGCCAGCAGTTCCAGGGGGACTAATGAAAAACTGTTTTTT
>TRBJ2-7|TRBV11-3|NA|NA
CASSSGHPPYEQYF
TGTGCCAGCAGCTCCGGACATCCACCCTACGAGCAGTACTTC
>TRBJ2-5|TRBV5-6|NA|NA
CASSSLGWRAEETQYF
TGTGCCAGCAGCTCCCTTGGATGGAGGGCCGAGGAGACCCAGTACTTC
>TRBJ2-1|TRBV5-6|NA|NA
CASSPDYLNEQFF
TGTGCCAGCAGCCCGGACTATCTCAATGAGCAGTTCTTC
>TRBJ2-1|TRBV7-3|NA|NA
CASSSRGSGDEQFF
TGTGCCAGCAGCTCCCGAGGGAGCGGCGATGAGCAGTTCTTC
>TRBJ2-1|TRBV19|NA|NA
CASTSGNYNEQFF
TGTGCCAGTACCAGCGGCAACTACAATGAGCAGTTCTTC
>TRBJ2-3|TRBV15|NA|NA
CATSRTRSSTDTQYF
TGTGCCACCAGCAGAACGCGGTCGAGCACAGATACGCAGTATTTT
>TRBJ2-5|TRBV27|TRBD2|NA
CASRALAGRGETQYF
TGTGCCAGCAGGGCCCTAGCGGGGCGCGGGGAGACCCAGTACTTC
>TRBJ1-5|TRBV6-5|TRBD1|NA
CASRINRGSNQPQHF
TGTGCCAGCAGGATAAACAGGGGGAGCAATCAGCCCCAGCATTTT
>TRBJ2-7|TRBV18|NA|NA
CASSSSGLRGSYEQYF
TGTGCCAGCTCTTCCTCTGGCTTGCGCGGCTCCTACGAGCAGTACTTC
>TRBJ1-2|TRBV2|NA|NA
CASSVSQGSGYTF
TGTGCCAGCAGTGTGAGCCAGGGGTCTGGCTACACCTTC
>TRBJ2-3|TRBV15|NA|NA
CATSRPTDTQYF
TGTGCCACCAGCAGACCGACAGATACGCAGTATTTT
>TRBJ1-2|TRBV19|TRBD1|once
CASRTGTRGGYTF
TGTGCCAGTAGGACAGGAACCAGGGGGGGCTACACCTTC
>TRBJ2-2|TRBV27|TRBD1|few
CASSFSLDRQFGELFF
TGTGCCAGCAGTTTCTCCCTGGACAGGCAATTCGGGGAGCTGTTTTTT
>TRBJ1-5|TRBV9|TRBD1|NA
CASSPTGKSQPQHF
TGTGCCAGCAGCCCGACAGGGAAGAGTCAGCCCCAGCATTTT